This T cell receptor beta chain was captured by sequencing in a study of blood T cell repertoires in COVID-19. Study background: Sites in the United States, Italy and Spain provided acute and convalescent COVID-19 samples. PBMCs, B-cell-depleted T cells, or T cells provided the cDNA or gDNA that made up the material.

V lost 5 bases, J lost 5 bases, and 9 bases lay in between. The CDR3 spans 12 residues. CDR1 and CDR2 from the germline V gene are MNHNS and SASEGT. In the authors' workflow: Scientists estimated how many nucleated cells there were by amplifying reference gene primers. Using immunoSEQ multiplex PCR, the repertoire was profiled, and TCRdb retains in-frame clones only, with some absent. That table is the source of V, J and clone size, and D and trimming were worked out from the DNA. Here the sample spans over 200,000 clones, more than 85% being singletons. The chain couples TRBV6-1 to TRBJ2-5, with D hard to call. The sequencing input was peripheral blood. This receptor was obtained from a man in his forties or fifties with acute or convalescent COVID-19. The CDR3 DNA follows: TGTGCCAGCAGTCCGCGGATGGAGACCCAGTACTTC. It translates to CASSPRMETQYF.